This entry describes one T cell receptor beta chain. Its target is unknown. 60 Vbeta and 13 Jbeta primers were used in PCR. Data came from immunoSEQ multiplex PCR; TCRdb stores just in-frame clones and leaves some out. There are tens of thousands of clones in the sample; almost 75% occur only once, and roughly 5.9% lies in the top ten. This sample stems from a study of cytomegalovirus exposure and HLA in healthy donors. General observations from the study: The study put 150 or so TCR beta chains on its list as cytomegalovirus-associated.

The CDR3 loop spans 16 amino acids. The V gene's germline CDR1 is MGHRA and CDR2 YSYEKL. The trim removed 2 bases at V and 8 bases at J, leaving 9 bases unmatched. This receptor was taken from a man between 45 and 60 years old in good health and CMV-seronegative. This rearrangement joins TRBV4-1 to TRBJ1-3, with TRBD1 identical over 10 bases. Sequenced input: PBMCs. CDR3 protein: CASSQSTGTGEDTIYF. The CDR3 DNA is TGCGCCAGCAGCCAATCTACCGGGACAGGGGAGGACACCATATATTTT.